This T cell receptor (beta chain) was sequenced in a study of regulatory T cells in long-lasting Graves disease. The CDR3 extends over 16 amino acids. Germline lookup yields CDR1 ENHRY and CDR2 SYGVKD. V lost 3 bases to trimming and J lost 4 bases; unmatched junction nucleotides: 10. As for time point: persistent/refractory GD, antithyroid drugs over 5 years with positive TRAb. PBMC RNA served as the TCR library source. Relying on iRepertoire HTBI primers and Arm-PCR of CDR3 regions, the team built TCR beta libraries. TCRdb re-analysed the multiplex PCR reads in MiXCR, keeping a single row per CDR3 protein. The sample lists about 340,000 distinct CDR3 sequences; 15% to 20% were seen once.

This rearrangement joins TRBV10-3 to TRBJ2-3; 7 bases line up with TRBD1. Source: peripheral blood mononuclear cells (PBMCs), taken when the disease was refractory, from a patient treated with antithyroid drugs. The source is a female donor with Graves disease. CDR3 in DNA: TGTGCCATCAGTGACGAGGACAGGTTTGCCCCAGATACGCAGTATTTT. As protein: CAISDEDRFAPDTQYF.